The 14 T cell receptor beta chains below come from one sample, sequenced in a study of human T cells and chemical hapten exposure. TCRdb reprocessed the RACE reads with MiXCR, giving one entry per CDR3 protein. The sample carries a few hundred thousand distinct CDR3 sequences, around 5.5% recorded once. Time point meaning: pre-sensitization, week 0. Treatment indicated: therapeutic diphenylcyclopropenone sensitization with weekly scalp DPC. Sequencing used whole blood, obtained in connection with sensitization to the hapten diphenylcyclopropenone (DPC). These receptors originate from a woman between 18 and 29 years old with alopecia areata. Some clones in this sample may be carry-over from other donors' samples.

This clonotype was observed many times. The rearrangement joins TRBV7-9 to TRBJ1-1, with TRBD1 matching over 9 bases. Looked up from germline, CDR1 is SEHNR and CDR2 is FQNEAQ (reference sequence). Trimming took 5 bases from V and 7 from J; bases not matched to a gene: 5. CDR3 length: 13 amino acids. The CDR3 DNA is TGTGCCAGCAGCCCAGGGACAGGGCGTGAAGCTTTCTTT. Its protein is CASSPGTGREAFF.

A few counts support this clonotype. The chain joins TRBV12-3 or TRBV12-4 to TRBJ2-3, with 9 bases lining up with TRBD1. The V segment lost 6 bases and the J segment 4 bases; nucleotides outside the gene matches: 14. The CDR3 extends over 17 amino acids. The DNA of the CDR3 is TGTGCCAGCAGGTCCGAGGCCGGGACAGGGCGCTCAGATACGCAGTATTTT. Its translation: CASRSEAGTGRSDTQYF.

The sample holds a few counts of this clonotype. The chain employs TRBV20-1 and TRBJ2-6; D unresolved. The germline V gene has CDR1 DFQATT and CDR2 SNEGSKA (reference sequence). The CDR3 covers 13 residues. Trimming shortened V by 6 bases and J by 1 base, and 7 bases separated the two germline ends. In nucleotides, the CDR3 is TGCAGTGCCCGCCCATCTGGGGCCAACGTCCTGACTTTC. It encodes CSARPSGANVLTF.

This clonotype was counted at least ten times. The chain carries TRBV13 and TRBJ1-3; 7 bases align to TRBD1. The CDR3 spans 14 residues. CDR1 is PRHDT and CDR2 is FYEKMQ in the germline V gene (reference sequence). The V segment lost 5 bases and the J segment 0 bases; nucleotides outside the gene matches: 1. CDR3 sequence: CASSRDSSGNTIYF. As DNA, the CDR3 is TGTGCCAGCAGCCGGGACAGCTCTGGAAACACCATATATTTT.

A note on this clonotype: The junction does not match germline at one end; this may be a read error. The rearrangement joins TRBV7-7 to TRBJ2-7, with D possibly being TRBD1 (6 bases). CDR1 is SSHAT and CDR2 is FNYEAQ in the germline V gene (reference sequence). The CDR3 consists of 13 residues. CDR3 in DNA: TGTGCTAGCAGCCCAGGGGCCCCTAACGAGCAGTACTTC. It specifies CASSPGAPNEQYF.

This rearrangement joins TRBV18 to TRBJ2-3; 9 bases are shared with TRBD2. The junction had 4 bases not matched to a gene; V was cut back by 1 base and J by 2 bases. From germline, CDR1 is KGHSH and CDR2 LQKENI. The CDR3 is 16 residues long. The CDR3 DNA reads as TGTGCCAGCTCACCACGGCTAGCGGGGACCACAGATACGCAGTATTTT. Translating gives CASSPRLAGTTDTQYF.

A few counts support this clonotype. The gene calls are TRBV20-1 and TRBJ1-1, with 9 bases fitting TRBD1. Germline V gives CDR1 DFQATT, CDR2 SNEGSKA (reference sequence). Trimming at V came to 5 bases and at J to 0 bases, leaving 16 bases not matched to a gene. The CDR3 length is 18 residues. The CDR3 nucleotides read TGCAGTGCTGTGTGGGACAGGGTGGCATGGGGGATGAACACTGAAGCTTTCTTT. Translated: CSAVWDRVAWGMNTEAFF.

V gene TRBV10-3 combines with J gene TRBJ2-1, with TRBD1 matching over 9 bases. CDR1 ENHRY and CDR2 SYGVKD come from the germline V gene. This CDR3 region has 13 residues. V gave up 10 bases and J gave up 10 bases; unmatched junction bases: 11. The CDR3 region is CATGQGSPGEQFF. CDR3 in DNA: TGTGCCACCGGACAGGGGTCCCCGGGGGAGCAGTTCTTC.

This clonotype was counted ten times or more. The genes are TRBV3-1 and TRBJ2-5; the match to TRBD2 covers 11 bases. CDR3 length: 15 amino acids. Germline lookup yields CDR1 LGHDT and CDR2 YNNKEL (reference sequence). After removal of 4 bases from V and 5 bases from J, the junction contained 6 bases not matched to a gene. The CDR3 reads CASSPWTSGWETQYF. In DNA form, the CDR3 reads TGTGCCAGCAGCCCTTGGACTAGCGGGTGGGAGACCCAGTACTTC.

The chain carries TRBV4-2 and TRBJ2-2; TRBD2 is a possible D gene (6 bases). CDR3 length: 15 residues. V dropped 0 bases and J dropped 8 bases, with 13 bases sitting between them. The germline gives CDR1 LGHNA, CDR2 YNFKEQ. The CDR3 coding sequence is TGTGCCAGCAGCCAAGAACTGGACGGGGGAGGGGAGCTGTTTTTT. It is translated as CASSQELDGGGELFF.

This clonotype was recorded at least ten times. The gene calls are TRBV18 and TRBJ2-1; 9 positions agree with TRBD2. The germline CDR1 and CDR2 sequences are KGHSH and LQKENI. CDR3 length: 17 amino acids. V shed 5 bases and J 4 bases; nucleotides not matched to a gene: 12. This chain's CDR3 is CASSSSMVAGAYNEQFF. In DNA form, the CDR3 reads TGTGCCAGCTCATCCTCGATGGTAGCGGGGGCTTACAATGAGCAGTTCTTC. Together with reference TRBV18 and TRBJ2-1, the CDR3 gives the full variable domain: NAGVMQNPRHLVRRRGQEARLRCSPMKGHSHVYWYRQLPEEGLKFMVYLQKENIIDESGMPKERFSAEFPKEGPSILRIQQVVRGDSAAYFCASSSSMVAGAYNEQFFGPGTRLTVL.

The J gene is TRBJ2-7, the V gene TRBV20-1; TRBD2 is a possible D gene (5 bases). Trimming stripped 5 bases from V and 4 bases from J, with 24 bases between. CDR1 and CDR2 (germline): DFQATT, SNEGSKA (reference sequence). This CDR3 has 16 residues. The CDR3 protein is CSAQDLSWGRGYEQYF. For the CDR3, the DNA is TGCAGTGCTCAAGACTTATCATGGGGAAGAGGGTACGAGCAGTACTTC.

This clonotype has more than one count but fewer than ten. The chain is built from TRBV11-2 and TRBJ2-2; 7 positions match TRBD1. CDR3 length equals 17 residues. The germline V gene encodes CDR1 SGHAT and CDR2 FQNNGV. The V gene end was trimmed by 2 bases and the J gene end by 3 bases; junction bases not matched to a gene: 9. CDR3 amino acids: CASSLQARGPYTGELFF. The CDR3 DNA is TGTGCCAGCAGCTTACAGGCTAGGGGGCCTTACACCGGGGAGCTGTTTTTT.

J is TRBJ2-7 and V is TRBV20-1; D is possibly TRBD2 (5 bases). This CDR3 contains 12 residues. Deletions cut 0 bases from V and 3 bases from J, with 6 bases between. Germline CDR1 reads DFQATT; CDR2 reads SNEGSKA (reference sequence). CDR3 nucleotide sequence: TGCAGTGCTAGAGACGCGGGCTACGAGCAGTACTTC. Its protein product is CSARDAGYEQYF.